This TCR beta chain was identified in a study of CD8+CD57+ T cells in acquired aplastic anemia. Study context: Across the sorted CD4+ and CD8+ cells, DNA amounts averaged approximately 3 ug.

Genomic DNA, the template, was used for profiling of the TCR beta VDJ and CDR3. MiXCR, run by TCRdb on the reads, gives a single entry per CDR3 protein. This sample has approximately 250,000 distinct CDR3 sequences, with roughly 82% found just once. Patients included in sequencing had previously demonstrated CD8+CD57+ cell expansion by flow cytometry. With no exception, the patients had severe acquired aplastic anemia. Germline V CDR1 and CDR2: SNHLY, FYNNEI. CDR3 size: 13 residues. This TCR came from a human donor with aplastic anemia. Sequencing input: sorted CD4+, CD8+, or CD8+CD57+ T cells (not recorded which) from PBMCs. The J gene is TRBJ2-5, the V gene TRBV2; D may correspond to TRBD1 or TRBD2 (7 bases each). CDR3 sequence (DNA): TGTGGCGGCGGGGAGGGGGCTAGGGAGACCCAGTACTTC. Protein: CGGGEGARETQYF.